The source of this TCR beta chain is a study of T cell responses to AZD1222 COVID-19 vaccine. General study findings and limits: Once two AZD1222 doses were given, Spike-specific TCR breadth and depth went up. Donor demographics were predominantly white British with a female majority; clonal diversity may be underestimated.

The CDR3 contains 16 residues. Unmatched junction bases numbered 8, after V lost 1 base and J lost 5 bases. Germline CDR1 and CDR2: SEHNR and FQNEAQ (reference sequence). Generated by immunoSEQ multiplex PCR, the TCRdb table keeps only in-frame clones and is missing some. The repertoire holds 78,000 or so clones, with approximately 89% as singletons. Details on this clone: Its antigen remains unknown.

Sample: peripheral blood, taken on day 0 of AZD1222 vaccination. V is TRBV7-9 and J is TRBJ1-2, with 9 nucleotides matching TRBD1. This clonotype was sampled from an adult in good health. The CDR3 nucleotides read TGTGCCAGCAGCTTAGACAGGGGGCGCGTCAGTTATGGCTACACCTTC. Translating gives CASSLDRGRVSYGYTF.